A single sample gave rise to the 3 T cell receptor beta chains below, sequenced in a study of cytomegalovirus exposure and HLA in healthy donors. The PCR employed 60 Vbeta primers together with 13 Jbeta primers. Profiling relied on immunoSEQ multiplex PCR, and the TCRdb table lists in-frame clones only, not all of them. Seen in this sample are 80,000 or so clones; the ten most common clones hold 12% to 15%. Input material: PBMCs. These receptors came from a man aged 50-59 years in good health and CMV-seropositive.

The rearrangement links TRBV4-2 to TRBJ2-3, with D uncertain. CDR1 and CDR2 (germline): LGHNA, YNFKEQ. V lost 0 bases, J lost 0 bases, and 7 bases lay in between. The CDR3 covers 15 residues. The CDR3, as DNA: TGTGCCAGCAGCCAAGATCCAACTAGCACAGATACGCAGTATTTT. Protein sequence: CASSQDPTSTDTQYF.

The V gene is TRBV5-4, the J gene TRBJ1-2; tentatively, D is TRBD1 (6 bases). The CDR3 covers 14 residues. Germline loops: CDR1 SGHNT, CDR2 YYREEE (reference sequence). Trimming left V 3 bases short and J 3 bases short, with 12 bases between. As DNA, the CDR3 is TGTGCCAGCAGCTCCACAGGGATGGACTATGGCTACACCTTC. It translates to CASSSTGMDYGYTF.

This chain links TRBV2 with TRBJ1-2; D perhaps matches TRBD1 (6 bases). V was cut by 4 bases and J by 0 bases, with 9 bases left in between. Per germline, CDR1 SNHLY and CDR2 FYNNEI. The CDR3 runs 14 residues. The CDR3 sequence: CASSADRANYGYTF. The DNA of the CDR3 is TGTGCCAGCAGTGCGGACAGAGCTAACTATGGCTACACCTTC.